This T cell receptor (beta chain) is drawn from a study of T cells in Graves' hyperthyroidism and ophthalmopathy (dated by TCRdb to between 2019 and 2020). Regarding the research as a whole: Peripheral blood was collected at initial diagnosis, before any treatment. To identify distinguishing TCR V-J signatures, a discovery cohort of some 99 patients was used, comprising under 45 with Graves' ophthalmopathy and around 60 with stable Graves' hyperthyroidism. An independent validation cohort of fewer than 20 hyperthyroidism patients and 17 patients who later progressed to ophthalmopathy tested prospective prediction of ophthalmopathy. For training and testing, the 110 or so patients in the discovery cohort were randomly divided in a 7:3 ratio. Thyroid tissue and blood T-cell repertoires from six Graves' hyperthyroidism patients were also compared in the study. After blood sampling, hyperthyroidism patients were treated with methimazole at a starting dose of 30 mg daily, and ophthalmopathy patients were treated with high-dose intravenous methylprednisolone. The paper describes TCR Vbeta CDR3 sequencing of around 140 peripheral blood samples, made up of about 40 ophthalmopathy patients, 70 to 75 hyperthyroidism patients and roughly 17 progressor patients. Beyond this particular receptor, the publication reports: A model built on a 13 V-J signature distinguished ophthalmopathy from stable hyperthyroidism, reaching about 89% sensitivity and about 81% specificity in cross-validation and 80%/75% in testing. Most expanded thyroid clonotypes (frequency above 0.001) were also detected in blood, a finding suggesting that blood repertoires may reflect thyroid immune responses. In validation, the model predicted progression to ophthalmopathy with approximately 69% sensitivity and 72% to 85% specificity, a median of about 6 months before onset. Sample size was not statistically predetermined, and blinding of investigators to group allocation was not performed.

CDR3 length: 18 amino acids, cysteine to phenylalanine. Kept here is only the CDR3 DNA, which spans 54 bases and is read in frame from base 1. CDR1 and CDR2 are drawn from the germline V gene: SGHRS, YFSETQ. Trimming costs V 3 bases and J 4 bases, and their ends lie 22 bases apart. Moderately to severely active disease, a Clinical Activity Score of at least 3, a NOSPECS grade of at least 4, and a duration under 3 months were present in ophthalmopathy patients. Exclusion was applied to patients with uncontrolled infections, other autoimmune diseases, pregnancy or lactation. Clinical symptoms, serum thyroxine and TRAb, thyroid ultrasound, and orbital computed tomography formed the basis for the diagnoses. Ficoll-Paque density gradient centrifugation was used to isolate PBMCs from about 10 ml of fresh peripheral blood. Total RNA was extracted using Trizol reagent, and RNA quality was assessed on an Agilent 2100 Bioanalyzer.

Remarks on this clonotype: Its antigen has not been determined. Base-call qualities are not available, and no considerably larger clone is one nucleotide away.

The TCR beta CDR3 regions were amplified from RNA transcripts. The first round of RT-PCR for the TCR CDR3 was performed with the HTBI primer set and the Qiagen OneStep RT-PCR kit. Libraries were constructed in a second round of multiplex PCR, after which size selection and purification were performed. The libraries were sequenced on an Illumina HiSeq2000 using paired-end 100 bp reads. For the original study's pipeline: SOAPnuke was used to process the raw data, removing reads that contained adapters or uncalled bases, had a mean Phred below 15, or lacked an exact match to the constant primer or identifier. COPE v1.2.5 was used to merge high-quality paired reads, and clonotypes were defined as unique nucleotide sequences. Clonotypes were aligned to IMGT TRBV, TRBD and TRBJ reference segments using MiTCR v1.1. The analysis included only V-J combinations with a frequency above 0.0001, which together covered over 98% of the repertoires. A TCS score was defined as the ratio of F50 (clonal expansion) to E x V (chaos), with BLOSUM62-based TCRdist applied between CDR3 peptides within each V-J. Welch's t-statistics and random forest reduced approximately 520 V-J features to about 12, which were used in a naive Bayes classifier (R e1071). The public reads were reprocessed in TCRdb via fastp at Q25 and MiXCR, keeping in-frame beta chains. Under each unique CDR3 protein, matching rows form one entry showing the most common genes and DNA. TCRdb, not the authors, supplied the V and J calls. A total of 330,000 or so distinct CDR3 sequences appear in this sample, roughly 18% of them only once. The ten largest clones take up about 40% of the sample.

The V and J genes are TRBV5-1 and TRBJ2-2, and perhaps TRBD2 as D gene, on 6 matching bases. Sequenced sample: blood. The source is a man aged 50 or older with Graves' ophthalmopathy. The bases are TGCGCCAGCAGCTCTTTAGGGGCGGGGTTGGATGTCACCGGGGAGCTGTTTTTT. It is translated as CASSSLGAGLDVTGELFF.